One sample yielded the 21 T cell receptor beta chains listed below, sequenced in a study of CD8+ T cells in alopecia areata. cDNA serving as the sequencing template came from extracted, reverse transcribed RNA. Here immunoSEQ multiplex PCR was the method, and the copy in TCRdb shows in-frame clones only, minus some. The data show 120,000 or so clones, around 61% seen once. Material: CD4+ T cells sorted from blood. The receptors were gathered from a human donor in good health.

The chain employs TRBV15 and TRBJ1-4; no reliable D call. Germline assignment: CDR1 LNHNV and CDR2 YYDKDF (reference sequence). The CDR3 is 14 residues long. V dropped 0 bases and J dropped 7 bases, with 9 bases sitting between them. The CDR3 reads CATSRDRAVEKLFF. The CDR3, as DNA: TGTGCCACCAGCAGAGATAGGGCGGTTGAAAAACTGTTTTTT.

The chain joins TRBV29-1 to TRBJ2-1, with a possible D match to TRBD1 (6 bases). Germline assignment: CDR1 SQVTM and CDR2 ANQGSEA. This CDR3 contains 15 residues. Trimming took off 5 bases at V and 4 bases at J, with 18 bases between the two ends. In nucleotides, the CDR3 is TGCAGCGTTCCAAAATCCGGGACACTTTACAATGAGCAGTTCTTC. Its protein product is CSVPKSGTLYNEQFF.

CDR3: CASHSGGGRQPQHF. The CDR3 nucleotides read TGTGCCAGCCATTCGGGAGGGGGGAGGCAGCCCCAGCATTTT. V is TRBV28 and J is TRBJ1-5; D possibly corresponds to TRBD1 (6 bases). Germline CDR1 MDHEN, CDR2 SYDVKM. Trimming took off 8 bases at V and 7 bases at J, with 18 bases between the two ends. This CDR3 contains 14 residues.

V and J are TRBV29-1 and TRBJ2-1, with TRBD2 matching over 10 bases. The CDR3 consists of 14 residues. Germline V gives CDR1 SQVTM, CDR2 ANQGSEA. V was pared by 2 bases and J by 12 bases, with 10 bases of the junction left unmatched. The CDR3 protein is CSVERLAGQNLQFF. The CDR3 coding sequence is TGCAGCGTTGAAAGACTAGCGGGCCAAAATCTGCAGTTCTTC.

This clone turned up a few times. The chain couples TRBV29-1 to TRBJ1-2; D possibly corresponds to TRBD1 (6 bases). The V and J ends lost 5 bases and 5 bases respectively, with 15 bases between them. Germline V gives CDR1 SQVTM, CDR2 ANQGSEA. The CDR3 has 13 amino acids. CDR3 amino acids: CSVSQGSGYGYTF. The DNA for the CDR3 is TGCAGCGTTTCACAGGGATCAGGGTATGGCTACACCTTC.

The chain recombines TRBV10-3 with TRBJ2-5; D ambiguous. This CDR3 has 13 residues. V lost 7 bases and J lost 2, with 11 bases in between. Germline CDR1 is ENHRY and CDR2 is SYGVKD. CDR3 sequence (DNA): TGTGCCATCAATCGACATGGACAAGAGACCCAGTACTTC. It is translated as CAINRHGQETQYF.

This clone was seen once. This chain links TRBV2 with TRBJ2-3; 9 nucleotides align to TRBD2. Germline CDR1 SNHLY, CDR2 FYNNEI. This CDR3 contains 19 residues. The V and J ends lost 0 bases and 2 bases, in that order; junction bases with no gene match: 12. CDR3 loop: CASSEAWSGGYQLTDTQYF. CDR3 DNA sequence: TGTGCCAGCAGTGAAGCGTGGAGCGGGGGGTACCAACTCACAGATACGCAGTATTTT. Full variable domain (remainder filled in from reference TRBV2 and TRBJ2-3): EPEVTQTPSHQVTQMGQEVILRCVPISNHLYFYWYRQILGQKVEFLVSFYNNEISEKSEIFDDQFSVERPDGSNFTLKIRSTKLEDSAMYFCASSEAWSGGYQLTDTQYFGPGTRLTVL.

The J gene is TRBJ2-4, the V gene TRBV2; TRBD2 agrees at 11 bases. Germline CDR1 is SNHLY and CDR2 is FYNNEI. V lost 1 base, J lost 13 bases, and 6 bases stayed unmatched. The CDR3 loop spans 14 amino acids. CDR3 residues: CASSEGLAGGRQYF. CDR3 in DNA: TGTGCCAGCAGTGAAGGCCTAGCGGGGGGCCGGCAGTACTTC.

This chain connects TRBV5-4 to TRBJ2-5, with TRBD2 matching 7 bases. J lost 4 bases, V lost 3 bases, and 9 bases had no gene match. Germline CDR1 is SGHNT and CDR2 is YYREEE (reference sequence). The CDR3 is 15 residues long. Here the CDR3 reads CASSYASGRGETQYF. In DNA form, the CDR3 reads TGTGCCAGCAGCTACGCGTCGGGGAGGGGAGAGACCCAGTACTTC.

The rearrangement uses TRBV29-1 and TRBJ1-1, with D perhaps TRBD1 (5 bases). The V end lost 7 bases, the J end lost 5 bases, and 11 bases lay between the germline ends. There are 11 residues in the CDR3. The germline CDR1 and CDR2 sequences are SQVTM and ANQGSEA. The CDR3 is CSGWGGTEAFF. The CDR3 DNA sequence: TGCAGCGGTTGGGGCGGGACTGAAGCTTTCTTT. Combining the CDR3 with reference TRBV29-1 and TRBJ1-1 gives the whole variable domain SAVISQKPSRDICQRGTSLTIQCQVDSQVTMMFWYRQQPGQSLTLIATANQGSEATYESGFVIDKFPISRPNLTFSTLTVSNMSPEDSSIYLCSGWGGTEAFFGQGTRLTVV.

This clone has a handful of counts. This chain connects TRBV29-1 to TRBJ2-3, with TRBD1 matching over 8 bases. The CDR3 extends over 14 amino acids. Trimming cost V 6 bases and J 5 bases; bases outside gene matches: 10. Germline V lookup: CDR1 SQVTM, CDR2 ANQGSEA. For the CDR3, the DNA is TGCAGCGTCCCCAGGGGGCCCCGGGAAGATACGCAGTATTTT. Protein product: CSVPRGPREDTQYF.

The sample holds a few counts of this clone. J is TRBJ2-2 and V is TRBV29-1; TRBD1 agrees at 10 bases. CDR1 and CDR2 from the germline V gene are SQVTM and ANQGSEA. The CDR3 spans 14 residues. After removal of 4 bases from V and 8 bases from J, the junction contained 7 bases not matched to a gene. CDR3 region: CSVANRQGAGELFF. The CDR3 DNA reads as TGCAGCGTTGCCAATCGACAGGGGGCTGGGGAGCTGTTTTTT.

A few counts support this clone. This CDR3 is CCGKYTGELFF. CDR3 coding DNA: TGCTGCGGGAAGTATACCGGGGAGCTGTTTTTT. The chain couples TRBV29-1 to TRBJ2-2, with a tentative D call TRBD2 (6 bases). The germline gives CDR1 SQVTM, CDR2 ANQGSEA. The CDR3 extends over 11 amino acids.

This clone was seen a handful of times. The rearrangement joins TRBV30 to TRBJ2-5, with a possible D match to TRBD2 (7 bases). This CDR3 region has 18 residues. Germline V CDR1 and CDR2: GTSNPN, SVGIG (reference sequence). V lost 5 bases, J lost 5 bases, and 30 bases lay in between. Written as DNA, the CDR3 is TGTGCCTGGGGGGACACCGCCTTGAATAGCGGGCCGGGCGAGACCCAGTACTTC. It specifies CAWGDTALNSGPGETQYF.

This clone was observed a few times. This chain uses TRBV29-1 with TRBJ1-2; 8 nucleotides match TRBD1. CDR1 is SQVTM, CDR2 ANQGSEA, per germline. This CDR3 has 13 residues. The junction had 10 bases not matched to a gene; V was cut back by 6 bases and J by 7 bases. CDR3 residues: CSVGGQGGGGYTF. The CDR3 nucleotides are TGCAGCGTGGGCGGACAGGGAGGAGGTGGCTACACCTTC.

The chain links TRBV29-1 to TRBJ1-1; TRBD1 matches 7 bases. Germline assignment: CDR1 SQVTM and CDR2 ANQGSEA. The CDR3 extends over 15 amino acids. Trimming at V came to 7 bases and at J to 1 base, leaving 12 bases not matched to a gene. CDR3 nucleotides: TGCAGCGCCCTCCTCGACAGGGCTCCGAACACTGAAGCTTTCTTT. Its protein is CSALLDRAPNTEAFF. Full variable domain (outside the CDR3, taken from reference TRBV29-1 and TRBJ1-1): SAVISQKPSRDICQRGTSLTIQCQVDSQVTMMFWYRQQPGQSLTLIATANQGSEATYESGFVIDKFPISRPNLTFSTLTVSNMSPEDSSIYLCSALLDRAPNTEAFFGQGTRLTVV.

This clone was recorded a few times. J is TRBJ2-5 and V is TRBV10-2; no definite D call. Trimming shortened V by 3 bases and J by 2 bases, and 7 bases separated the two germline ends. This CDR3 is built from 13 residues. Germline lookup yields CDR1 WSHSY and CDR2 SAAADI. The CDR3 loop is CASSEFRQETQYF. The CDR3 DNA reads TGCGCCAGCAGTGAATTTCGACAAGAGACCCAGTACTTC.

The chain has TRBV4-1 and TRBJ2-1; D may be TRBD1 (7 bases). The CDR3 covers 15 residues. Per the germline V gene, CDR1 is MGHRA and CDR2 is YSYEKL. With 0 bases removed from V and 7 bases from J, the gap between germline ends came to 13 bases. The CDR3 spells CASSQEWAGGNEQFF. The CDR3 DNA reads as TGCGCCAGCAGCCAAGAGTGGGCAGGGGGGAATGAGCAGTTCTTC.

The chain links TRBV5-1 to TRBJ2-1; 10 nucleotides match TRBD2. There are 16 residues in the CDR3. Germline V gene data show CDR1 as SGHRS and CDR2 as YFSETQ. V trimming: 3 bases; J trimming: 10 bases; junction bases outside the gene matches: 13. This chain's CDR3 is CASSSGAGGPLYEQFF. The DNA for the CDR3 is TGCGCCAGCAGCTCTGGAGCGGGGGGGCCTTTGTACGAGCAGTTCTTC.

The CDR3 DNA follows: TGCGCCAGCAGCCTAGCGGGGGAGGGCTACAATGAGCAGTTCTTC. It is translated as CASSLAGEGYNEQFF. The chain has TRBV5-1 and TRBJ2-1, with 10 bases matching TRBD2. This CDR3 comprises 15 residues. CDR1 is SGHRS and CDR2 is YFSETQ in the germline V gene. V lost 4 bases, J lost 3 bases, and 4 bases stayed unmatched.

The chain has TRBV7-8 and TRBJ1-2, with 11 positions matching TRBD1. J was trimmed by 7 bases and V by 5 bases; bases with no gene match: 9. Germline values: CDR1 SGHVS, CDR2 FQNEAQ. This CDR3 region has 15 residues. The CDR3, as DNA: TGTGCCAGCAGCCTGACCGGACAGGGGGCTGGTGGCTACACCTTC. It codes for CASSLTGQGAGGYTF. Filled out from reference TRBV7-8 and TRBJ1-2, the complete variable domain reads GAGVSQSPRYKVAKRGQDVALRCDPISGHVSLFWYQQALGQGPEFLTYFQNEAQLDKSGLPSDRFFAERPEGSVSTLKIQRTQQEDSAVYLCASSLTGQGAGGYTFGSGTRLTVV.